This T cell receptor (beta chain) originates from a study of cytomegalovirus exposure and HLA in healthy donors. For the study at large: Unique TCR beta sequences numbering some 120 million came from approximately 180 million T cells in an earlier analysis. Study-level results: Follow-up analysis found HLA locus-dependent TCR association rates, highest for DRB1 and lowest for HLA-C.

On this clone itself: Its antigen is as yet unknown.

With 60 Vbeta and 13 Jbeta primers, the PCR was carried out. Sequencing used immunoSEQ multiplex PCR; TCRdb keeps in-frame clones, though not all of them. The data contain about 130,000 clones, about 81% of them seen just once; the ten biggest clones take up 5% to 7%. Material: PBMCs. The sequence was collected from a middle-aged woman in good health and CMV-seropositive.

In DNA, the CDR3 is TGCGCCAGCAGCTCCGACTACAGGGACGGGGAGCTGTTTTTT. Amino acid sequence: CASSSDYRDGELFF. The rearrangement links TRBV5-1 to TRBJ2-2, with D perhaps TRBD1 (6 bases). CDR3 length equals 14 residues. V shed 3 bases and J shed 7 bases, with 13 bases lying between them. Per germline, CDR1 SGHRS and CDR2 YFSETQ.